This TCR beta chain appears in the sequencing data of a study of CD8+ T cells in alopecia areata. Overall study results and limits: Normal-skin resident alphabeta T cells also appear among scalp sample sequences. Researchers report lesional scalp, most notably alopecia totalis/universalis, outstripped normal scalp in clonality.

This CDR3 has 11 amino acids. CDR1 is SQVTM and CDR2 is ANQGSEA in the germline V gene. As the sequencing template, cDNA was produced by extracting RNA and reverse transcribing it. Repertoires were generated with immunoSEQ multiplex PCR, while TCRdb's copy carries only in-frame clones and drops some. The sample records around 150,000 clones, 55% being singletons. With regard to this clone: The antigen is not known.

Sorting separated CD4+ and CD8+ T cells out of PBMCs. The clonotype comes from a human donor in good health. The V gene is TRBV29-1, the J gene TRBJ1-1; the D gene is possibly TRBD1 (6 bases). Sequencing was carried out using CD4+ T cells sorted from blood. The CDR3 DNA follows: TGCTGTGACTTGGGGGCCACTGAAGCTTTCTTT. Translation: CCDLGATEAFF.